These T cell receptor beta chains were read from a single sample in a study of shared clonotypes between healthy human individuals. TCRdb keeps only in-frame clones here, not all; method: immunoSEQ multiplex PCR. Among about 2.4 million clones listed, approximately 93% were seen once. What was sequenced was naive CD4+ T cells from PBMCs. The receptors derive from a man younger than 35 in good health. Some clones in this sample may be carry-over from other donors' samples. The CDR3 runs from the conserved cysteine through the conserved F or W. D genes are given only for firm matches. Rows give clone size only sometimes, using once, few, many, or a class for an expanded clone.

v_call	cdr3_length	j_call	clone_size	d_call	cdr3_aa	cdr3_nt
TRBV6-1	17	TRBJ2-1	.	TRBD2	CASSAPTSPAGGNEQFF	TGTGCCAGCAGTGCCCCAACCTCCCCAGCGGGAGGCAATGAGCAGTTCTTC
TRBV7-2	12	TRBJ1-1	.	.	CASSLGVPGAFF	TGTGCCAGCAGCTTAGGGGTCCCGGGAGCTTTCTTT
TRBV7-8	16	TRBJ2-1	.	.	CASSSYQGGSYNEQFF	TGTGCCAGCAGCTCTTATCAGGGGGGGTCTTACAATGAGCAGTTCTTC
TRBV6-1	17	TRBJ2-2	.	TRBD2	CASSDPVAGGFTGELFF	TGTGCCAGCAGTGATCCTGTAGCGGGAGGATTCACCGGGGAGCTGTTTTTT
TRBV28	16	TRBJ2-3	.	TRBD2	CASNPSGRASTDTQYF	TGTGCCAGCAATCCTAGCGGGAGGGCTAGCACAGATACGCAGTATTTT
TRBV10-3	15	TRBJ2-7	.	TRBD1	CAISALDRGVYEQYF	TGTGCCATCAGTGCTTTGGACAGGGGCGTCTACGAGCAGTACTTC
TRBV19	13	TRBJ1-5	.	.	CAGGATGPQPQHF	TGTGCCGGGGGGGCGACAGGCCCTCAGCCCCAGCATTTT
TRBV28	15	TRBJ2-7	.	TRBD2	CASSSGASGIAEQYF	TGTGCCAGCAGTTCAGGCGCTAGCGGGATTGCCGAGCAGTACTTC
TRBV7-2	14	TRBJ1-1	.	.	CASSLERKNTEAFF	TGTGCCAGCAGCTTAGAACGGAAGAACACTGAAGCTTTCTTT
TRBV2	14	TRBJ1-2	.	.	CASSENSLNYGYTF	TGTGCCAGCAGTGAGAACAGCCTTAACTATGGCTACACCTTC
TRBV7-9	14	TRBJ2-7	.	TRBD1	CASSIGTERGEQYF	TGTGCCAGCAGCATAGGGACAGAGCGTGGCGAGCAGTACTTC
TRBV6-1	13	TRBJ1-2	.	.	CASSNRATYGYTF	TGTGCCAGCAGCAACAGGGCAACCTATGGCTACACCTTC
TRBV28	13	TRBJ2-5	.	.	CASSSAGSETQYF	TGTGCCAGCAGTTCCGCTGGTTCGGAGACCCAGTACTTC
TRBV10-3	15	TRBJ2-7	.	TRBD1	CAISDIRTGSYEQYF	TGTGCCATCAGTGATATTAGGACAGGGTCCTACGAGCAGTACTTC
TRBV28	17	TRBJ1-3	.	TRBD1	CASSLRTGDFSGNTIYF	TGTGCCAGCAGTCTTCGGACAGGGGACTTCTCTGGAAACACCATATATTTT
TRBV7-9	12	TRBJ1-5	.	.	CASSGVGQPQHF	TGTGCCAGCAGCGGGGTCGGTCAGCCCCAGCATTTT
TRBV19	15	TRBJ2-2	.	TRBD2	CASSILAGEAGELFF	TGTGCCAGTAGTATCCTAGCGGGAGAAGCCGGGGAGCTGTTTTTT
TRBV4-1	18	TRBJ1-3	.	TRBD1	CASSQGPKTGRSGNTIYF	TGCGCCAGCAGCCAAGGCCCCAAGACAGGGCGCTCTGGAAACACCATATATTTT
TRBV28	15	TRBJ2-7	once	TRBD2	CASSLLGLAEYEQYF	TGTGCCAGCAGTTTACTCGGACTAGCGGAGTACGAGCAGTACTTC
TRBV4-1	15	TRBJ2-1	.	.	CASSQDRGEYYEQFF	TGCGCCAGCAGCCAAGATAGGGGGGAGTACTATGAGCAGTTCTTC
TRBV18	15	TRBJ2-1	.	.	CASSPGLLTYNEQFF	TGTGCCAGCTCACCGGGACTGCTTACCTACAATGAGCAGTTCTTC
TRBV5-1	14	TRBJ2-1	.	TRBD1	CASQGGGSYNEQFF	TGCGCCAGCCAAGGGGGCGGTTCCTACAATGAGCAGTTCTTC